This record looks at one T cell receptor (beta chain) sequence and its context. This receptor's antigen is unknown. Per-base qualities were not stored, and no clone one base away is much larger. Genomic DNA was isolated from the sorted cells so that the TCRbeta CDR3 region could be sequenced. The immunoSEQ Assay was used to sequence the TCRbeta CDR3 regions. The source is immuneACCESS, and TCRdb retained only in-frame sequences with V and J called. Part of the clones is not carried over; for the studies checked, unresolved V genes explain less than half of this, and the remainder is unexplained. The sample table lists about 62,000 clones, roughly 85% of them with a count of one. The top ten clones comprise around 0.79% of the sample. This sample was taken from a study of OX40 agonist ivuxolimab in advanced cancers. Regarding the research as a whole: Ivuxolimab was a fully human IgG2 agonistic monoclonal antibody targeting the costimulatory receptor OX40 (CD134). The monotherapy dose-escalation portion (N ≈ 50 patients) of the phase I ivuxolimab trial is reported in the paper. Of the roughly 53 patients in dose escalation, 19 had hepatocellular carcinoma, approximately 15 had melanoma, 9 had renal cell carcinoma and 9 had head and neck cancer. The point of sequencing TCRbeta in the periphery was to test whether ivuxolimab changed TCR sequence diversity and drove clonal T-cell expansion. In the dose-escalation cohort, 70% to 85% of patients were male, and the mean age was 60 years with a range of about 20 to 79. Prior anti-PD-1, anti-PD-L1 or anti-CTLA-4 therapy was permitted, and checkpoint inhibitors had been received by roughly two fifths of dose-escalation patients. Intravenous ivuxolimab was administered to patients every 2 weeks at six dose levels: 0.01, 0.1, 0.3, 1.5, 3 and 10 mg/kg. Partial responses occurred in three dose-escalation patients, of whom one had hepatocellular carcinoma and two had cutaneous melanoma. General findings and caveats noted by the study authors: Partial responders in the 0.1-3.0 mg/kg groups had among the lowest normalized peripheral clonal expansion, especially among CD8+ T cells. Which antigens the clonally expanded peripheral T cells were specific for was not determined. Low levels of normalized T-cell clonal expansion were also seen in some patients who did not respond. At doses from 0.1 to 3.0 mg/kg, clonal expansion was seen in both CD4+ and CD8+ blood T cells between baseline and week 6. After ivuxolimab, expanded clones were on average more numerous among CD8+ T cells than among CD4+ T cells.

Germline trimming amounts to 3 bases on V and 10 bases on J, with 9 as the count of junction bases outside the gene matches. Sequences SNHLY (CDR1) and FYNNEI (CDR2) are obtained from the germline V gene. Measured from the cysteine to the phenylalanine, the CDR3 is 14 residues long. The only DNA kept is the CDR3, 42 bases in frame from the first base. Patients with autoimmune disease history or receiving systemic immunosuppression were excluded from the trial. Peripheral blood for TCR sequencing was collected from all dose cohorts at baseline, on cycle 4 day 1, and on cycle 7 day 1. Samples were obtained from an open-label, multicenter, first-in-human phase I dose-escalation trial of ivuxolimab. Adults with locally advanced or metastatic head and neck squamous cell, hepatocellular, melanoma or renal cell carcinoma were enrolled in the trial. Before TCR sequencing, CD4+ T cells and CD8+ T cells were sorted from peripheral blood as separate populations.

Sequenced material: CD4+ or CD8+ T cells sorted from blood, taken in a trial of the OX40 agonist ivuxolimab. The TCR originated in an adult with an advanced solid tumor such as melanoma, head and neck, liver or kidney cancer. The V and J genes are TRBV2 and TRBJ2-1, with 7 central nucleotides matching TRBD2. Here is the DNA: TGTGCCAGCAGTGAGCGCGGGAGCGCCCAGGAGCAGTTCTTC. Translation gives CASSERGSAQEQFF.